Listed below are T cell receptor beta chains from one sample, sequenced in a study of cytotoxic CD8 clonotypes in ibrutinib-treated CLL. Assay: immunoSEQ multiplex PCR; the TCRdb copy retains only in-frame clones and omits some. The data show approximately 340,000 clones, approximately 67% seen once. Material: PBMCs, obtained after 36 months of ibrutinib treatment. The origin of the receptors is a human donor with chronic lymphocytic leukemia. Each CDR3 is given with its conserved first and last residue. The order of the fields is V gene, CDR3 length, D gene, clone size, J gene, CDR3 DNA, CDR3 protein. The D gene is left open where the match is weak. Only some rows state a clone size, as once, few, many or a class for expanded clones.

v_gene: TRBV7-2
len: 15
d_gene: .
abundance: few
j_gene: TRBJ2-7
CDR3nt: TGTGCCAGCAGCTTAGGGCAAGTACCCACCTACGAGCAGTACTTC
CDR3aa: CASSLGQVPTYEQYF

v_gene: TRBV6-1
len: 16
d_gene: TRBD2
abundance: .
j_gene: TRBJ2-5
CDR3nt: TGTGCCAGCAGTGAAGCGCTAGCGGGAACTGGGGAGACCCAGTACTTC
CDR3aa: CASSEALAGTGETQYF

v_gene: TRBV5-6
len: 15
d_gene: .
abundance: .
j_gene: TRBJ1-2
CDR3nt: TGTGCCAGCAGCTTGGCGGGACGGTTTCTCTATGGCTACACCTTC
CDR3aa: CASSLAGRFLYGYTF

v_gene: TRBV12-2
len: 11
d_gene: .
abundance: few
j_gene: TRBJ2-7
CDR3nt: TGTGCAAGTCGCTTCTCCTACGAGCAGTACTTC
CDR3aa: CASRFSYEQYF

v_gene: TRBV11-1
len: 17
d_gene: .
abundance: .
j_gene: TRBJ2-7
CDR3nt: TGTGCCAGCAGCCCGACTCGGGGCCGGGTACGATCCTACGAGCAGTACTTC
CDR3aa: CASSPTRGRVRSYEQYF

v_gene: TRBV5-1
len: 15
d_gene: .
abundance: few
j_gene: TRBJ2-7
CDR3nt: TGCGCCAGCAGCTTGAAGGGCAGGGCCCCCTACGAGCAGTACTTC
CDR3aa: CASSLKGRAPYEQYF

v_gene: TRBV5-1
len: 11
d_gene: TRBD1
abundance: .
j_gene: TRBJ2-3
CDR3nt: TGCGCCAGCAGCCAGGGACAGACGCAGTATTTT
CDR3aa: CASSQGQTQYF

v_gene: TRBV10-3
len: 16
d_gene: TRBD1
abundance: .
j_gene: TRBJ2-3
CDR3nt: TGTGCCATCAGGCAACCGGGACAGGGAATTTCAGATACGCAGTATTTT
CDR3aa: CAIRQPGQGISDTQYF

v_gene: TRBV5-6
len: 13
d_gene: TRBD1
abundance: few
j_gene: TRBJ1-2
CDR3nt: TGTGCCAGCAGCCTTCGGACAGGGGATGGCTACACCTTC
CDR3aa: CASSLRTGDGYTF

v_gene: TRBV6-6
len: 14
d_gene: .
abundance: .
j_gene: TRBJ1-1
CDR3nt: TGTGCCAGCACCTCTTCTTGGGTGGTTACTGAAGCTTTCTTT
CDR3aa: CASTSSWVVTEAFF

v_gene: TRBV29-1
len: 13
d_gene: .
abundance: .
j_gene: TRBJ2-1
CDR3nt: TGCAGCGTTCCATTAAGGGTAGGCAATGAGCAGTTCTTC
CDR3aa: CSVPLRVGNEQFF